This T cell receptor beta chain was documented in a study of blood T cell repertoires in COVID-19. The method was immunoSEQ multiplex PCR; TCRdb's version includes in-frame clones alone and lacks a portion of them. The sample includes approximately 300,000 clones, roughly nine tenths of them seen just once. The trim removed 4 bases at V and 2 bases at J, leaving 7 bases unmatched. The CDR3 runs to 15 residues. From germline, CDR1 is MNHEY and CDR2 SMNVEV (reference sequence). A COVID-19 case was met by exposed participants within 2 weeks before study entry. Sequencing input: PBMCs or T cells enriched from blood (not recorded which). This sequence was found in a woman aged 30 to 39 who had been exposed to COVID-19. The chain uses TRBV27 and TRBJ1-2, with 7 bases fitting TRBD1. The CDR3 reads CASSSRGPQNYGYTF. The CDR3 region has the DNA TGTGCCAGCAGTTCGAGGGGGCCGCAGAACTATGGCTACACCTTC.